This T cell receptor (beta chain) was captured in a study of technical replicates of blood from a few donors. The germline V gene has CDR1 LNHDA and CDR2 SQIVND (reference sequence). The V segment lost 4 bases and the J segment 0 bases; nucleotides outside the gene matches: 6. The CDR3 runs to 16 residues. TCRdb's copy holds only in-frame clones and misses some; the assay was immunoSEQ multiplex PCR. The sample consists of roughly 87,000 clones, about 94% of them appearing once. The source is a human donor in good health. Sequencing input: T cells isolated from PBMCs. This chain joins TRBV19 and TRBJ1-1, with 9 bases fitting TRBD1. This CDR3 is CASSSRQGGMNTEAFF. The CDR3, as DNA: TGTGCCAGTAGTAGCCGACAGGGGGGTATGAACACTGAAGCTTTCTTT.